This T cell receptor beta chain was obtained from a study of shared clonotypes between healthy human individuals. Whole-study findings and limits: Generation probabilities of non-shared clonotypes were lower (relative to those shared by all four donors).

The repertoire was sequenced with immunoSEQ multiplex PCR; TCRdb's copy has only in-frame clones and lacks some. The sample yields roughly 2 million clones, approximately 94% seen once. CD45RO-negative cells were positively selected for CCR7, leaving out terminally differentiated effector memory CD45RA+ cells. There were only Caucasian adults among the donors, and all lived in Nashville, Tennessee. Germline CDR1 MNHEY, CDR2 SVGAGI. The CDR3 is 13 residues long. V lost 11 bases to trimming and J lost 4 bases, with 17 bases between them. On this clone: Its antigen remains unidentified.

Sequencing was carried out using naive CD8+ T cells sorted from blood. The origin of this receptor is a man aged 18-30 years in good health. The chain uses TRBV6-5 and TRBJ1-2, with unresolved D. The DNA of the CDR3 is TGTGCCTCCCTTAGTGGGGTGGGCTATGGCTACACCTTC. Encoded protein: CASLSGVGYGYTF.